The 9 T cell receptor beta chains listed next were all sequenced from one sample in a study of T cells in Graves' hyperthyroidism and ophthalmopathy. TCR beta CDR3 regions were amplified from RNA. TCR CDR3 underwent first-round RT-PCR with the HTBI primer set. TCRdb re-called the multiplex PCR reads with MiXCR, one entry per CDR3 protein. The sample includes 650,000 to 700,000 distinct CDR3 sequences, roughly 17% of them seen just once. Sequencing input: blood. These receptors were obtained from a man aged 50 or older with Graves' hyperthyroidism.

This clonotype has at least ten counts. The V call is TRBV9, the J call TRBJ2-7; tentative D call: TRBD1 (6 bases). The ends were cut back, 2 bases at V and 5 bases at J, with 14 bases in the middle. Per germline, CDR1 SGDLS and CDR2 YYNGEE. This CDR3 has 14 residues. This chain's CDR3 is CASSVGTGMDEQYF. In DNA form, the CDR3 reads TGTGCCAGCAGCGTTGGAACAGGGATGGACGAGCAGTACTTC.

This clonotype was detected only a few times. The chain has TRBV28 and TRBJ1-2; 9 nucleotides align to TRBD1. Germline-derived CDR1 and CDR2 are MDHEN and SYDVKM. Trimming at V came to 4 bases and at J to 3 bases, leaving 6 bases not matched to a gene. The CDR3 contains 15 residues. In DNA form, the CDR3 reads TGTGCCAGCAGTTCGTGGGACAGGGCCGACTATGGCTACACCTTC. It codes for CASSSWDRADYGYTF.

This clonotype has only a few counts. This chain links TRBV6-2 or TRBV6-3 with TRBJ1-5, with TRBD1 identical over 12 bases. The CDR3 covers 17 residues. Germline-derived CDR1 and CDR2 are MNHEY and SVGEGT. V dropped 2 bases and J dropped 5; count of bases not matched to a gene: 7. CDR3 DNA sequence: TGTGCCAGCAGTTACCCGAAGGGACAGGGGGCGGATCAGCCCCAGCATTTT. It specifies CASSYPKGQGADQPQHF.

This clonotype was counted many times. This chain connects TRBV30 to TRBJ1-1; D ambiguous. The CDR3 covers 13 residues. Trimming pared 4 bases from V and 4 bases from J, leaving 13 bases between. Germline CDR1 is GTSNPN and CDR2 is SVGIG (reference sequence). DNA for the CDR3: TGTGCCTGGAATCCTCCCCGTGGCACTGAAGCTTTCTTT. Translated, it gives CAWNPPRGTEAFF.

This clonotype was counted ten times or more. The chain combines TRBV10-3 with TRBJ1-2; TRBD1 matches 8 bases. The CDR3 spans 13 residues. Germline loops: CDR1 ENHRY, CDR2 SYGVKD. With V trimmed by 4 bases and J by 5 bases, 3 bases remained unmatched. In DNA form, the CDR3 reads TGTGCCATCAGTGGGGACAGGCTGTATGGCTACACCTTC. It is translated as CAISGDRLYGYTF.

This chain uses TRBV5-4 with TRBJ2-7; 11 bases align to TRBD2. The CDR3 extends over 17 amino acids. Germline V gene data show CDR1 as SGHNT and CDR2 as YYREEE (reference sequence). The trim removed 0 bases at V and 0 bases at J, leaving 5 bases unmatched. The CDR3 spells CASSLALAGGTSYEQYF. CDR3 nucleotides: TGTGCCAGCAGCTTGGCCCTAGCGGGAGGAACCTCCTACGAGCAGTACTTC. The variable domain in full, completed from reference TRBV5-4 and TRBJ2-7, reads ETGVTQSPTHLIKTRGQQVTLRCSSQSGHNTVSWYQQALGQGPQFIFQYYREEENGRGNFPPRFSGLQFPNYSSELNVNALELDDSALYLCASSLALAGGTSYEQYFGPGTRLTVT.

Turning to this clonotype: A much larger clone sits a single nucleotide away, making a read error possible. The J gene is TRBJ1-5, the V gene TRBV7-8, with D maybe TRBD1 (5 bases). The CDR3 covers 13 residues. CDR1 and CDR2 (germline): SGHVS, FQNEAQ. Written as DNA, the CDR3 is TGTGCCAGCAGCGCGACGGGGGTTCAGCCCCGGCATTTT. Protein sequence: CASSATGVQPRHF.

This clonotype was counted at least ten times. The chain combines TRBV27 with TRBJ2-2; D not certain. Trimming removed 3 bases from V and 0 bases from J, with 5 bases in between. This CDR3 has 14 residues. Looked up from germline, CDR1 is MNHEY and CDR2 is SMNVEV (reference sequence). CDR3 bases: TGTGCCAGCAGTTTTTCGGCGAACACCGGGGAGCTGTTTTTT. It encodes CASSFSANTGELFF.

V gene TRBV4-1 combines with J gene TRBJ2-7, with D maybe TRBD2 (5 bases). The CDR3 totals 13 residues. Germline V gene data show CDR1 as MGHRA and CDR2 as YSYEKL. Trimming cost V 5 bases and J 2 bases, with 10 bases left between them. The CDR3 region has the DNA TGCGCCAGCAGCTACCGGGAAACCTACGAGCAGTACTTC. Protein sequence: CASSYRETYEQYF.